The entry that follows covers one TCR beta chain sequence. No antigen is known for it. This CDR3 contains 16 residues. V dropped 1 base and J dropped 7 bases, with 19 bases sitting between them. CDR1 and CDR2 from the germline V gene are SGHDN and FVKESK. The PCR was carried out with 60 Vbeta primers and 13 Jbeta primers. TCRdb's table, derived via immunoSEQ multiplex PCR, lists solely in-frame clones and lacks some. In the table there are some 190,000 clones, around 75% of which are singletons. The data were taken from a study of cytomegalovirus exposure and HLA in healthy donors. Study-wide findings and caveats: With high specificity and sensitivity, the classifier reportedly diagnosed cytomegalovirus status. The study labeled 150 or so TCR beta chains cytomegalovirus-associated. Later analysis demonstrated an association between a missense DCLRE1C variant and TCR beta V- and J-gene trimming. Other equally common chains were less clonally expanded than HLA-associated TCR beta chains, a later analysis showed.

The chain uses TRBV14 and TRBJ1-2; D gene uncertain. This receptor was identified in a woman aged 30 to 39 in good health and CMV-seropositive. The sample consisted of PBMCs. The CDR3 sequence: CASSQGHALRVGGYTF. The CDR3 DNA reads as TGTGCCAGCAGCCAAGGACATGCCTTGAGGGTGGGTGGCTACACCTTC. Based on the CDR3 plus reference TRBV14 and TRBJ1-2, the full variable domain is EAGVTQFPSHSVIEKGQTVTLRCDPISGHDNLYWYRRVMGKEIKFLLHFVKESKQDESGMPNNRFLAERTGGTYSTLKVQPAELEDSGVYFCASSQGHALRVGGYTFGSGTRLTVV.